The T cell receptor (beta chain) described here comes from a study of blood T cell repertoires in COVID-19. V gave up 3 bases and J gave up 0 bases, with 6 bases separating them. The CDR3 is 15 amino acids. From germline, CDR1 is SGHNT and CDR2 YENEEA. Sequencing used immunoSEQ multiplex PCR; TCRdb keeps in-frame clones, though not all of them. The sample gives around 43,000 clones, over 70% of which show up once; roughly 10% is in the top ten. This clonotype was sampled from a woman aged 70 to 79 with acute or convalescent COVID-19. Sequencing used peripheral blood. This chain links TRBV11-3 with TRBJ2-6; the D gene is possibly TRBD2 (6 bases). In DNA form, the CDR3 reads TGTGCCAGCAGCTTGGGGGGCTCTGGGGCCAACGTCCTGACTTTC. Amino acids: CASSLGGSGANVLTF. The variable domain in full, completed from reference TRBV11-3 and TRBJ2-6, reads EAGVVQSPRYKIIEKKQPVAFWCNPISGHNTLYWYLQNLGQGPELLIRYENEEAVDDSQLPKDRFSAERLKGVDSTLKIQPAELGDSAVYLCASSLGGSGANVLTFGAGSRLTVL.